This T cell receptor (beta chain) comes out of a study of shared clonotypes between healthy human individuals. This clone has a single count. The antigen is not known. Study observations and caveats: Some clonotypes were shared by all four sorted-subset donors, while others were not shared. The non-shared ones had lower generation probabilities than the shared ones.

V was shortened by 2 bases and J by 0 bases, with 11 bases between the two germline ends. Looked up from germline, CDR1 is SGHTA and CDR2 is FQGTGA. The CDR3 is 15 amino acids. Libraries were prepared by immunoSEQ multiplex PCR; TCRdb keeps only in-frame clonotypes and omits some of them. The sample has approximately 2.5 million clones; approximately 93% are singletons. This clonotype was obtained from a man younger than 30 in good health. Some clones in this sample may be carry-over from other donors' samples. Material: naive CD4+ T cells from PBMCs. As for subset: CD45RA+ positively selected. This rearrangement joins TRBV7-3 to TRBJ2-7, with D possibly being TRBD2 (6 bases). CDR3 bases: TGTGCCAGCAGCTTACGCGGCGGGGACTCCTACGAGCAGTACTTC. Its protein product is CASSLRGGDSYEQYF.